This passage covers 6 T cell receptor beta chains from one sample sequenced in a study of blood T cells in healthy people across ages. Alongside a J-beta primer mix, a sample-barcoded 5' primer served in a second PCR lasting roughly 6 to 12 cycles. TCRdb re-analysed the 5' RACE reads in MiXCR, keeping a single row per CDR3 protein. The repertoire holds roughly 1.5 million distinct CDR3 sequences, with 42% as singletons. Input material: blood. The receptors derive from a woman aged 18 to 35 in good health.

This clonotype was seen a handful of times. In nucleotides, the CDR3 is TGCAGCGTACTTAGCCCCAGACAGGGGGTGAGGGGCTACACCTTC. Amino acid sequence: CSVLSPRQGVRGYTF. The chain recombines TRBV29-1 with TRBJ1-2, with TRBD1 matching 9 bases. V shed 6 bases and J 8 bases; nucleotides not matched to a gene: 16. Per the germline V gene, CDR1 is SQVTM and CDR2 is ANQGSEA. CDR3 length: 15 residues.

This clonotype was seen a few times. This chain joins TRBV3-1 and TRBJ2-1, with 7 bases aligning to TRBD2. Germline assignment: CDR1 LGHDT and CDR2 YNNKEL (reference sequence). The CDR3 consists of 16 residues. V trimming: 4 bases; J trimming: 3 bases; junction bases outside the gene matches: 9. The DNA of the CDR3 is TGTGCCAGCAGCCGCCGGCGGGGGAGATTCTACAATGAGCAGTTCTTC. This codes for CASSRRRGRFYNEQFF.

This clonotype was observed a few times. The V gene is TRBV7-9, the J gene TRBJ2-1; no reliable D call. The V end was cut by 8 bases, the J end by 10 bases, with 6 bases between. The CDR3 runs 9 residues. CDR1 is SEHNR and CDR2 is FQNEAQ in the germline V gene (reference sequence). The CDR3 DNA reads as TGTGCCAGCGGAGTAGAGCAGTTCTTC. Translated, it gives CASGVEQFF.

The V call is TRBV4-2, the J call TRBJ2-2; D possibly corresponds to TRBD2 (6 bases). The V end was cut by 1 base, the J end by 7 bases, with 16 bases between. Per germline, CDR1 LGHNA and CDR2 YNFKEQ. The CDR3 length is 16 residues. The CDR3 spells CASSQVLSGVDGELFF. The CDR3 nucleotides are TGTGCCAGCAGCCAAGTTTTATCGGGAGTGGACGGGGAGCTGTTTTTT.

This chain links TRBV27 with TRBJ2-7; D is unresolved. The V gene lost 5 bases and the J gene lost 1 base, with 12 bases spanning the gap. The CDR3 contains 14 residues. Per germline, CDR1 MNHEY and CDR2 SMNVEV (reference sequence). The CDR3 region is CASSLGWASYEQYF. CDR3 bases: TGTGCCAGCAGTCTAGGTTGGGCATCCTACGAGCAGTACTTC.

The rearrangement joins TRBV13 to TRBJ1-5; D is possibly TRBD1 (5 bases). The CDR3 covers 14 residues. Germline values: CDR1 PRHDT, CDR2 FYEKMQ (reference sequence). Trimming stripped 5 bases from V and 0 bases from J, with 8 bases between. CDR3 sequence reads: CASSAGPSNQPQHF. The CDR3 DNA reads as TGTGCCAGCAGCGCGGGGCCTAGCAATCAGCCCCAGCATTTT.